A selection of T cell receptor beta chains follows, all from one sample in a study of blood T cell repertoires in COVID-19. Clones were sequenced by immunoSEQ multiplex PCR, and TCRdb holds only the in-frame ones, with some missing. The profile shows under 200,000 clones, roughly 88% of them singletons. The material sequenced was peripheral blood. The receptors come from a woman over 75 with acute or convalescent COVID-19. The CDR3 runs from the conserved cysteine through the conserved F or W. D genes are given only for firm matches. Size tells how often a clone was seen (once, few, many) or the class of an expanded clone, and some rows leave it out.

D gene,V gene,J gene,clone size,CDR3 DNA,CDR3 protein
TRBD1,TRBV2,TRBJ2-7,-,TGTGCCAGCAGCGCGACAGGGCTCGAGCAGTACTTC,CASSATGLEQYF
-,TRBV27,TRBJ2-7,-,TGTGCCAGCAGTTCTCCCGCGCGCGGGGTCTACGAGCAGTACTTC,CASSSPARGVYEQYF
-,TRBV2,TRBJ1-2,-,TGTGCCAGCAGTAAGCGGAACAGCGCGGCGGGCTACACCTTC,CASSKRNSAAGYTF
-,TRBV5-1,TRBJ1-2,-,TGCGCCAGCAGCCCTTTGGACAGAGGGTCTGGCTACACCTTC,CASSPLDRGSGYTF
-,TRBV6-2/TRBV6-3,TRBJ1-1,-,TGTGCCAGCAGTTTTGAAGGGACTGCCACTGAAGCTTTCTTT,CASSFEGTATEAFF
TRBD2,TRBV19,TRBJ2-2,-,TGTGCCAGTAGTATGGGGACGGGAGGGCCCGGGGAGCTGTTTTTT,CASSMGTGGPGELFF
-,TRBV7-2,TRBJ1-1,-,TGTGCCAGCAGCTTAGCGGCTAGGGGGAACACTGAAGCTTTCTTT,CASSLAARGNTEAFF
-,TRBV6-5,TRBJ1-3,-,TGTGCCAGCAGTTACCGAGTTGGAAACACCATATATTTT,CASSYRVGNTIYF
TRBD1,TRBV11-2,TRBJ1-2,-,TGTGCCAGCAGCTCTCTGACAGGGGGAGGCGGCACCTTC,CASSSLTGGGGTF
-,TRBV3-1/TRBV3-2,TRBJ1-5,-,TGTGCCAGCAGCCAGGGGACATGCCAGCCCCAGCATTTT,CASSQGTCQPQHF
TRBD1,TRBV2,TRBJ1-5,few,TGTGCCAGTAAGAAGGACAGGGGGATGGAGCCCCAGCATTTT,CASKKDRGMEPQHF
TRBD2,TRBV5-4,TRBJ2-7,-,TGTGCCAGCAGCTGGGGACTAGCGGGAGTTTACGAGCAGTACTTC,CASSWGLAGVYEQYF
TRBD1,TRBV29-1,TRBJ2-7,-,TGCAGCGTTGACCCGGGACAGGGGAACGAGCAGTACTTC,CSVDPGQGNEQYF
TRBD2,TRBV5-1,TRBJ2-5,-,TGCGCCAGCAGCTTGGGGGGACTAGCGGGCAGTGAGACCCAGTACTTC,CASSLGGLAGSETQYF
-,TRBV24-1,TRBJ2-2,-,TGTGCCACCAGTGATTTGGGGAGGACCGGGGAGCTGTTTTTT,CATSDLGRTGELFF
-,TRBV7-8,TRBJ1-5,-,TGTGCCAGCAGCCCAAGGGGGTTGAGCAATCAGCCCCAGCATTTT,CASSPRGLSNQPQHF
TRBD2,TRBV18,TRBJ2-3,-,TGTGCCAGCTCACCCCCGAATAGAGCGGGAGTTGCAGATACGCAGTATTTT,CASSPPNRAGVADTQYF
-,TRBV6-5,TRBJ1-2,-,TGTGCCAGCAGAGACCTCGGAGATGGCTACACCTTC,CASRDLGDGYTF
-,TRBV7-2,TRBJ1-2,-,TGTGCCAGCAGCTTAGCGGTGGTGGCTGGCTATGGCTACACCTTC,CASSLAVVAGYGYTF
TRBD1,TRBV6-5,TRBJ1-2,few,TGTGCCAGCAGCCCGGACAGGGATCGTTACGGCTACACCTTC,CASSPDRDRYGYTF
-,TRBV19,TRBJ1-2,once,TGTGCCAGTAGTACAGACAGCGTCCAGATGGATGGCTACACCTTC,CASSTDSVQMDGYTF
TRBD1,TRBV18,TRBJ1-4,-,TGTGCCAGCTCACCACCCCCTTGGACAGGGGAACGTACAACTAATGAAAAACTGTTTTTT,CASSPPPWTGERTTNEKLFF
TRBD2,TRBV7-3,TRBJ2-3,-,TGTGCCAGCAGCCCCCAGCGGGAGGCACGCACAGATACGCAGTATTTT,CASSPQREARTDTQYF
TRBD1,TRBV4-1,TRBJ1-1,-,TGCGCCAGCAGCCTACGGGGAGGGCCGGGACAGGAGCCCTGGGTTTTTGAAGCTTTCTTT,CASSLRGGPGQEPWVFEAFF
-,TRBV11-2,TRBJ1-2,once,TGTGCCAGCAGCTTAGATGGCGGAGTAGGTCATGGCTACACCTTC,CASSLDGGVGHGYTF
TRBD1,TRBV5-1,TRBJ1-2,-,TGCGCCAGCAGTATGGGACAGTTAATGGGCTATGGCTACACCTTC,CASSMGQLMGYGYTF
-,TRBV7-2,TRBJ2-1,once,TGTGCCAGCAACATAGCCGGTCACCCTGCCGGTGAGCAGTTCTTC,CASNIAGHPAGEQFF
TRBD1,TRBV5-1,TRBJ1-4,once,TGCGCCAGCAGCTGGACAGGGGGTACTAATGAAAAACTGTTTTTT,CASSWTGGTNEKLFF
TRBD2,TRBV7-9,TRBJ2-3,-,TGTGCCAGCAGCTCGACTAGCGGGAGGGCGAGTACGCAGTATTTT,CASSSTSGRASTQYF
-,TRBV5-4,TRBJ2-5,-,TGTGCCAGCAGCTTGGAGCAGGAAGAGACCCAGTACTTC,CASSLEQEETQYF
TRBD1,TRBV10-3,TRBJ1-3,-,TGTGCCATCAGTGAGTTTCGACAGGGGGCCTCTGGAAACACCATATATTTT,CAISEFRQGASGNTIYF
-,TRBV12-2,TRBJ1-6,-,TGTGCAAGTCGCTCCTTCCCGGGGGAGGAGAGCTCCTATAATTCACCCCTCCACTTT,CASRSFPGEESSYNSPLHF
TRBD2,TRBV6-5,TRBJ2-5,-,TGTGCCAGCAGTTCGGGGGGTGTGGGGACCCAGTACTTC,CASSSGGVGTQYF
TRBD2,TRBV5-4,TRBJ2-3,-,TGTGCCAGCAGCTTGGGCGGGAGGACCGCAGATACGCAGTATTTT,CASSLGGRTADTQYF
-,TRBV3-1/TRBV3-2,TRBJ1-1,-,TGTGCCAGCAGCCAAGGACCTAGGGGGGGTCGGTTCACTGAAGCTTTCTTT,CASSQGPRGGRFTEAFF
-,TRBV7-2,TRBJ1-5,-,TGTGCCAGCAGCTTAGTTGGGGGGAGCAATCAGCCCCAGCATTTT,CASSLVGGSNQPQHF
-,TRBV7-2,TRBJ2-7,-,TGTGCCAGCAGCTTAGAAGTACAGACTAGTCCCTACGAGCAGTACTTC,CASSLEVQTSPYEQYF
-,TRBV19,TRBJ1-1,-,TGTGCCAGTTCAACTCAGGGGAACACTGAAGCTTTCTTT,CASSTQGNTEAFF
-,TRBV30,TRBJ1-5,-,TGTGCCTGGAGTCACAGGGAAAAGGGGCCCCAGCATTTT,CAWSHREKGPQHF
TRBD1,TRBV5-4,TRBJ2-7,-,TGTGCCAGCAGCTTCACAGGACAGGGGGCCCACGAGCAGTACTTC,CASSFTGQGAHEQYF
-,TRBV9,TRBJ2-3,once,TGTGCCAGCAGCGTAGGCAGCGTGACAGATACGCAGTATTTT,CASSVGSVTDTQYF
-,TRBV20-1,TRBJ2-3,-,TGCAGTGCTAGTGTCTTAGCGGAGGGGCAAAGCACAGATACGCAGTATTTT,CSASVLAEGQSTDTQYF
-,TRBV6-6,TRBJ1-5,once,TGTGCCAGCAGTTCCCCCAATACAGGCCACAATCAGCCCCAGCATTTT,CASSSPNTGHNQPQHF
TRBD2,TRBV5-1,TRBJ2-5,-,TGCGCCAGCAGCCTCGAGGGGAGGGCCGGATTAGGGGCGGAGACCCAGTACTTC,CASSLEGRAGLGAETQYF
-,TRBV7-2,TRBJ1-1,-,TGTGCCAGCAGCTTACAGGGTGGGACTGAAGCTTTCTTT,CASSLQGGTEAFF
TRBD1,TRBV27,TRBJ1-2,-,TGTGCCAGCAGTTTATATCCGGCAGGGGGCCGAACCTATGGCTACACCTTC,CASSLYPAGGRTYGYTF
-,TRBV9,TRBJ2-5,-,TGTGCCAGCAGCGTAGACAGCGGGTTGGAGACCCAGTACTTC,CASSVDSGLETQYF
-,TRBV30,TRBJ2-1,few,TGTGCCTGGGGTGGACTTCTCAATGAGCAGTTCTTC,CAWGGLLNEQFF
TRBD2,TRBV5-8,TRBJ2-3,-,TGTGCCAGCAGCCCCTGGACTAGCGGGGCTTATACGCAGTATTTT,CASSPWTSGAYTQYF
TRBD1,TRBV18,TRBJ2-5,-,TGTGCCAGCTCACAAGGACAGGGCCAAGAGACCCAGTACTTC,CASSQGQGQETQYF
TRBD1,TRBV30,TRBJ2-2,few,TGTGCCTGGAGGACAGGGACCACCGGGGAGCTGTTTTTT,CAWRTGTTGELFF
TRBD1,TRBV18,TRBJ2-6,-,TGTGCCAGCTCACCGGGACAGATAACCTCTGGGGCCAACGTCCTGACTTTC,CASSPGQITSGANVLTF
TRBD1,TRBV29-1,TRBJ1-2,-,TGCAGCGTTGAAACAGGGGCTAACTATGGCTACACCTTC,CSVETGANYGYTF
-,TRBV7-8,TRBJ1-6,once,TGTGCCAGCAGCTTAGTTAGCGCAGTCTATAATTCACCCCTCCACTTT,CASSLVSAVYNSPLHF
TRBD1,TRBV7-9,TRBJ2-4,-,TGTGCCAGCAGCTCGGACAGGGGCGGAAACATTCAGTACTTC,CASSSDRGGNIQYF
-,TRBV29-1,TRBJ2-7,-,TGCAGCGTCGCCTTTAGCTTCGGACGGGGGAGCTCCTACGAGCAGTACTTC,CSVAFSFGRGSSYEQYF
TRBD1,TRBV6-5,TRBJ2-5,-,TGTGCCAGCAGCGTCCGGACAGGAATAGGGACCCAGTACTTC,CASSVRTGIGTQYF
TRBD2,TRBV9,TRBJ2-7,once,TGTGCCAGCAGCGTAGTCCCTACTAGCGGAGACGGGGAGCAGTACTTC,CASSVVPTSGDGEQYF
TRBD1,TRBV27,TRBJ1-2,-,TGTGCCAGCAGTCGAGGACAGGCTTACTATGGCTACACCTTC,CASSRGQAYYGYTF
-,TRBV6-2/TRBV6-3,TRBJ2-3,-,TGTGCCAGCAGTTTCCACTCAGGGACAGATACGCAGTATTTT,CASSFHSGTDTQYF